The 3 T cell receptor beta chains presented below share a single source sample, sequenced in a study of vaccination and CD4 T cells after COVID-19. Treatment specified: roughly 11-day PBMC culture with coronavirus spike peptide pools or control peptides (ViraFEST assay). Their antigen targets remain unknown. CD4+ T cells that had been cultured provided DNA sequenced with the Oncomine TCR Beta short-read assay. TCRdb reprocessed the PCR reads via MiXCR and lists one record per CDR3 protein. The sample has 15,000 to 20,000 distinct CDR3 sequences, 45% to 65% seen once. Sequenced material: CD4+ T cells from blood, cultured in vitro, taken before SARS-CoV-2 vaccination. These receptors came from a human donor who had recovered from COVID-19.

CDR3 loop: CASSDGTDSGELFF. The CDR3 nucleotides read TGTGCCAGCAGTGATGGGACAGACAGCGGGGAGCTGTTTTTT. The chain carries TRBV6-4 and TRBJ2-2; 7 bases are shared with TRBD1. The CDR3 is 14 amino acids. The junction had 5 bases not matched to a gene; V was cut back by 3 bases and J by 7 bases. Germline V CDR1 and CDR2: MRHNA, SNTAGT.

The J gene is TRBJ1-6, the V gene TRBV5-4; D perhaps matches TRBD1 (6 bases). CDR1 is SGHNT, CDR2 YYREEE, per germline (reference sequence). Trimming removed 0 bases from V and 10 bases from J, with 14 bases in between. CDR3 size: 15 residues. The CDR3 loop is CASSLVGGADSPLHF. CDR3 sequence (DNA): TGTGCCAGCAGCTTGGTCGGGGGCGCGGACTCACCCCTCCACTTT.

The chain employs TRBV27 and TRBJ2-2; TRBD2 is a possible D gene (6 bases). The ends were cut back, 3 bases at V and 5 bases at J, with 16 bases in the middle. Germline V gene sequence: CDR1 MNHEY, CDR2 SMNVEV (reference sequence). The CDR3 sequence is 16 residues long. The CDR3 DNA is TGTGCCAGCAGTTTTAATACGGGGGAAGGTACCGGGGAGCTGTTTTTT. Protein: CASSFNTGEGTGELFF.